Presented here are 18 T cell receptor beta chains from one specimen sequenced in a study of T cell changes during pregnancy in multiple sclerosis. This table comes from immunoSEQ multiplex PCR, and its TCRdb copy is limited to in-frame clones, with some not included. The sample lists 90,000 to 120,000 clones, around 92% occurring once. The material was peripheral blood, obtained in the third trimester of pregnancy. The receptors shown here come from a female donor in good health, enrolled as a control in a pregnancy study.

The chain is built from TRBV10-3 and TRBJ1-3, with 8 bases aligning to TRBD1. With V trimmed by 7 bases and J by 2 bases, 7 bases remained unmatched. Germline V gene sequence: CDR1 ENHRY, CDR2 SYGVKD. The CDR3 runs to 15 residues. CDR3 DNA sequence: TGTGCCATCAACCCTCAGACAGGGGCTGGAAACACCATATATTTT. This sequence encodes CAINPQTGAGNTIYF.

This chain connects TRBV15 to TRBJ1-4, with a weak D call TRBD1 (5 bases). This CDR3 has 15 amino acids. The germline V and J ends were trimmed by 3 bases and 7 bases, with 15 bases remaining between them. Germline V gene data show CDR1 as LNHNV and CDR2 as YYDKDF (reference sequence). CDR3 sequence (DNA): TGTGCCACCAGCAGTACAGGCTTCGGGTCTGAAAAACTGTTTTTT. Its translation is CATSSTGFGSEKLFF.

The chain couples TRBV6-6 to TRBJ2-2, with 10 positions matching TRBD1. There are 15 residues in the CDR3. Per the germline V gene, CDR1 is MNHNY and CDR2 is SVGAGI (reference sequence). Unmatched junction bases numbered 1, after V lost 2 bases and J lost 4 bases. Here the CDR3 reads CASSYRTGGTGELFF. In DNA form, the CDR3 reads TGTGCCAGCAGTTACCGGACAGGGGGCACCGGGGAGCTGTTTTTT.

The J gene is TRBJ1-6, the V gene TRBV7-9; 8 bases are a match to TRBD1. The CDR3 consists of 12 residues. J lost 11 bases, V lost 7 bases, and 4 bases had no gene match. CDR1 and CDR2 (germline): SEHNR, FQNEAQ (reference sequence). This CDR3 is CASNTGGTPLHF. The CDR3 DNA reads as TGTGCCAGCAACACAGGGGGGACACCCCTCCACTTT.

The chain uses TRBV11-3 and TRBJ1-2; D perhaps matches TRBD1 (5 bases). The CDR3 is 13 amino acids. Deletions cut 7 bases from V and 4 bases from J, with 13 bases between. Germline CDR1 and CDR2: SGHNT and YENEEA. The CDR3 sequence is CASNSRGTYGYTF. In nucleotides, the CDR3 is TGTGCCAGCAACTCGCGGGGGACCTATGGCTACACCTTC.

The CDR3 region is CASSQDLDSLYEQYF. DNA of the CDR3: TGCGCCAGCAGCCAAGATCTGGACAGTCTCTACGAGCAGTACTTC. The chain uses TRBV4-1 and TRBJ2-7; tentative D call: TRBD1 (6 bases). This CDR3 has 15 amino acids. Trimming removed 0 bases at V and 3 bases at J, with 12 bases between. Germline V gene data show CDR1 as MGHRA and CDR2 as YSYEKL.

The CDR3 sequence is CASSLTTGTVDTQYF. CDR3 in DNA: TGCGCCAGCAGCCTGACCACCGGGACAGTTGATACGCAGTATTTT. The chain is built from TRBV4-1 and TRBJ2-3; 7 bases are shared with TRBD1. The CDR3 loop spans 15 amino acids. The junction had 10 bases not matched to a gene; V was cut back by 4 bases and J by 6 bases. Germline lookup yields CDR1 MGHRA and CDR2 YSYEKL.

The chain is built from TRBV4-1 and TRBJ2-7; unclear D gene. From germline, CDR1 is MGHRA and CDR2 YSYEKL. CDR3 length equals 14 residues. Trimming cost V 0 bases and J 3 bases, with 9 bases left between them. The CDR3 DNA sequence: TGCGCCAGCAGCCAAGATACAGAACACTACGAGCAGTACTTC. This encodes CASSQDTEHYEQYF.

This clone has only one observation. The chain recombines TRBV19 with TRBJ1-1; tentatively, D is TRBD1 (6 bases). The germline V gene encodes CDR1 LNHDA and CDR2 SQIVND (reference sequence). The CDR3 has 16 residues. V lost 3 bases and J 0 bases, leaving 14 bases between the germline ends. In DNA form, the CDR3 reads TGTGCCAGTAGTATTAGTTTGGGGGCGGTGAACACTGAAGCTTTCTTT. As protein: CASSISLGAVNTEAFF.

The chain is built from TRBV5-1 and TRBJ2-1, with 9 bases aligning to TRBD2. The CDR3 consists of 17 residues. Trimming at V came to 0 bases and at J to 0 bases, leaving 4 bases not matched to a gene. Germline V gives CDR1 SGHRS, CDR2 YFSETQ. CDR3 nucleotide sequence: TGCGCCAGCAGCTTGGGCTTAGCGGGGGCCTCCTACAATGAGCAGTTCTTC. Its protein is CASSLGLAGASYNEQFF.

This sequence joins TRBV25-1 and TRBJ2-7; D is perhaps TRBD1 (5 bases). This CDR3 spans 14 amino acids. Trimming removed 2 bases at V and 0 bases at J, with 8 bases between. The V gene's germline CDR1 is MGHDK and CDR2 SYGVNS. CDR3 region: CASSEHRSSYEQYF. As DNA, the CDR3 is TGTGCCAGCAGTGAACACAGGAGCTCCTACGAGCAGTACTTC.

This rearrangement joins TRBV4-1 to TRBJ2-1, with 8 positions matching TRBD1. Germline loops: CDR1 MGHRA, CDR2 YSYEKL. The V gene end was trimmed by 1 base and the J gene end by 3 bases; junction bases not matched to a gene: 2. The CDR3 spans 15 residues. For the CDR3, the DNA is TGCGCCAGCAGCCAAGGGACAGGGCTCTACAATGAGCAGTTCTTC. Amino acid sequence: CASSQGTGLYNEQFF.

The J gene is TRBJ1-5, the V gene TRBV19; D uncertain. The CDR3 contains 14 residues. Germline V lookup: CDR1 LNHDA, CDR2 SQIVND (reference sequence). The V end was cut by 7 bases, the J end by 0 bases, with 10 bases between. The CDR3 loop is CASNNANSNQPQHF. CDR3 in DNA: TGTGCCAGTAATAATGCGAATAGCAATCAGCCCCAGCATTTT.

Only one count was recorded for this clone. V is TRBV2 and J is TRBJ2-7; TRBD1 might be the D (7 bases). With 9 bases removed from V and 1 base from J, the gap between germline ends came to 19 bases. CDR1 is SNHLY and CDR2 is FYNNEI in the germline V gene. The CDR3 is 15 amino acids. CDR3 nucleotides: TGTGCCAGGGGGACGGGGGCAGGGGGGTCCTACGAGCAGTACTTC. Protein product: CARGTGAGGSYEQYF.

The chain carries TRBV4-3 and TRBJ1-1; D perhaps matches TRBD1 (5 bases). Trimming stripped 0 bases from V and 7 bases from J, with 9 bases between. The germline CDR1 and CDR2 sequences are LGHNA and YSLEER. CDR3 size: 13 residues. CDR3 in amino acids: CASSQEGGGEAFF. The CDR3 DNA is TGCGCCAGCAGCCAAGAGGGCGGGGGTGAAGCTTTCTTT.

The chain uses TRBV6-4 and TRBJ1-1, with 8 positions matching TRBD1. Trimming took 6 bases from V and 5 from J; bases not matched to a gene: 11. CDR1 and CDR2 from the germline V gene are MRHNA and SNTAGT. CDR3 size: 15 residues. Here the CDR3 DNA reads TGTGCCAGCAGGGCTACCCCAGGGGGCGCAACTGAAGCTTTCTTT. Protein product: CASRATPGGATEAFF.

This clone showed up just once. This chain connects TRBV11-2 to TRBJ2-1; 8 bases align to TRBD2. J gave up 8 bases and V 3 bases, and 9 bases lay outside the gene matches. CDR1 is SGHAT, CDR2 FQNNGV, per germline. The CDR3 has 15 amino acids. The CDR3 spells CASSFGAGGIDEQFF. Written as DNA, the CDR3 is TGTGCCAGCAGCTTTGGGGCGGGGGGAATCGATGAGCAGTTCTTC.

The V gene is TRBV2, the J gene TRBJ2-2; D is possibly TRBD1 (5 bases). The V and J ends lost 8 bases and 1 base respectively, with 11 bases between them. CDR1 and CDR2 (germline): SNHLY, FYNNEI. The CDR3 has 14 residues. The CDR3: CASSQALNTGELFF. The DNA for the CDR3 is TGTGCCAGCTCACAGGCTCTGAACACCGGGGAGCTGTTTTTT.